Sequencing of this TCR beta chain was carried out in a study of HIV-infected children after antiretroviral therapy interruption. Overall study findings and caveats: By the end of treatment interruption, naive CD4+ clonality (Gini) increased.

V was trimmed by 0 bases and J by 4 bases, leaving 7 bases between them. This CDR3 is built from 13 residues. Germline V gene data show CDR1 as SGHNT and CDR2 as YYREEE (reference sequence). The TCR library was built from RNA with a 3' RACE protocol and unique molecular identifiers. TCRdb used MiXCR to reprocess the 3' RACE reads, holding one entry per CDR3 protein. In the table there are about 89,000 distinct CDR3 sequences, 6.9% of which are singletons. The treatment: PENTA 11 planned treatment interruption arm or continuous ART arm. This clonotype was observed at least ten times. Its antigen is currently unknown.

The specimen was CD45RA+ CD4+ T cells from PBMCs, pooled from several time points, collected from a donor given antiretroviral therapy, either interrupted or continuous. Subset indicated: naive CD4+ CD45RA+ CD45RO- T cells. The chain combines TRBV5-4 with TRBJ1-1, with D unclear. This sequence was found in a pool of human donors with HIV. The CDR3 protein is CASSLGVATEAFF. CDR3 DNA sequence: TGTGCCAGCAGCTTGGGGGTGGCCACTGAAGCTTTCTTT.